Sequencing of this T cell receptor (beta chain) was carried out in a study of early T cells in non-severe SARS-CoV-2 infection. Looking at the study overall: Sequencing input comprised bulk RNA from unsorted whole blood; chain pairing was not available.

Broader study findings: Missing private and CD4 specificities, VDJdb matching favored anti-spike CD8 responses.

Molecules of cDNA were individually given unique molecular identifiers that were attached to them. MiXCR, applied by TCRdb to the 5' RACE reads, yields one record per CDR3 protein. This sample has 37,000 or so distinct CDR3 sequences, with 5% to 6.5% found just once. Between the trimmed V and J ends, which lost 1 base and 0 bases, there was a span of 11 bases. The CDR3 has 16 amino acids. Germline V gene lookup returns CDR1 LGHDT and CDR2 YNNKEL (reference sequence). In its sample, this clonotype was seen many times. The antigen is not known. The chain is built from TRBV3-1 and TRBJ2-3, with D maybe TRBD2 (5 bases). This TCR was recovered from an adult who was a healthcare worker with PCR-confirmed SARS-CoV-2 infection or an uninfected control (not recorded which). The source material was whole blood. As DNA, the CDR3 is TGTGCCAGCAGCCAAGTTCGAGGGCCTAGCACAGATACGCAGTATTTT. It translates to CASSQVRGPSTDTQYF.